Presented here are 24 T cell receptor beta chains from one specimen sequenced in a study of beta chain features in type 1 diabetes. Isolated RNA was reverse transcribed in full, so expressed TCRB transcripts were sequenced. Using immunoSEQ multiplex PCR, the repertoire was profiled, and TCRdb retains in-frame clones only, with some absent. Among 350,000 to 450,000 clones, about 14% were seen once, and the ten largest hold under 0.02%. Material for sequencing was naive CD4+ T cells from blood. The receptor set was obtained from a woman between 18 and 30 years old in good health.

This clone was detected only a few times. The chain links TRBV9 to TRBJ2-1; 9 bases align to TRBD2. CDR1 and CDR2 from the germline V gene are SGDLS and YYNGEE. With 0 bases clipped from V and 6 bases from J, the junction kept 10 bases outside the gene matches. The CDR3 totals 17 residues. The CDR3 nucleotides read TGTGCCAGCAGCGTAGCGCGGGCGGGAGGGACTAGCAATGAGCAGTTCTTC. Protein: CASSVARAGGTSNEQFF.

The V and J genes are TRBV14 and TRBJ1-1; D may be TRBD1 (6 bases). V was clipped by 0 bases and J by 10 bases, with 15 bases between them. The CDR3 is 14 amino acids. CDR1 SGHDN and CDR2 FVKESK come from the germline V gene. DNA for the CDR3: TGTGCCAGCAGCCAAGACCGAGGACAGAGGGGAGCTTTCTTT. It translates to CASSQDRGQRGAFF.

V is TRBV4-3 and J is TRBJ2-3; 10 nucleotides match TRBD2. The trim removed 0 bases at V and 2 bases at J, leaving 8 bases unmatched. CDR1 LGHNA and CDR2 YSLEER come from the germline V gene. This CDR3 region has 18 residues. The CDR3 nucleotides read TGCGCCAGCAGCCAAGAACGATGGACTAGCGGTTACACAGATACGCAGTATTTT. The encoded protein is CASSQERWTSGYTDTQYF.

This clone has more than one count but fewer than ten. The chain uses TRBV30 and TRBJ2-7; 9 nucleotides line up with TRBD1. V shed 8 bases, J shed 2 bases, and the junction held 7 bases outside the gene matches. Germline CDR1 and CDR2: GTSNPN and SVGIG (reference sequence). The CDR3 spans 13 residues. This CDR3 reads CAAGTGNTYEQYF. In nucleotides, the CDR3 is TGTGCCGCCGGGACAGGGAATACCTACGAGCAGTACTTC.

V usage is TRBV7-9 and J usage is TRBJ2-5; TRBD2 is a possible D gene (5 bases). Germline V gene sequence: CDR1 SEHNR, CDR2 FQNEAQ (reference sequence). The ends were cut back, 1 base at V and 9 bases at J, with 12 bases in the middle. This CDR3 comprises 13 residues. The CDR3 region has the DNA TGTGCCAGCAGCTTAGACCCAGTGGAGGCCCAGTACTTC. Protein sequence: CASSLDPVEAQYF.

The rearrangement joins TRBV7-9 to TRBJ2-7; 8 nucleotides match TRBD1. The ends lost 3 bases at V and 5 bases at J; junction bases unmatched: 9. The V gene's germline CDR1 is SEHNR and CDR2 FQNEAQ (reference sequence). This CDR3 has 15 residues. The CDR3 region is CASSFYRGVWDEQYF. CDR3 in DNA: TGTGCCAGCAGCTTTTACAGGGGGGTTTGGGACGAGCAGTACTTC.

There are a few counts of this clone. V usage is TRBV30 and J usage is TRBJ2-3, with 12 bases that match TRBD2. V lost 4 bases to trimming and J lost 5 bases; unmatched junction nucleotides: 1. The CDR3 contains 13 residues. Germline CDR1 and CDR2: GTSNPN and SVGIG (reference sequence). CDR3: CAWTSGRGDTQYF. CDR3 nucleotide sequence: TGTGCCTGGACTAGCGGGAGGGGAGATACGCAGTATTTT.

The chain joins TRBV7-9 to TRBJ2-1; D is possibly TRBD2 (5 bases). The CDR3 runs 14 residues. The germline V gene encodes CDR1 SEHNR and CDR2 FQNEAQ (reference sequence). V shed 2 bases and J shed 5 bases, with 10 bases lying between them. CDR3 in amino acids: CASSLSKADNEQFF. The CDR3 DNA reads as TGTGCCAGCAGCTTATCCAAAGCGGACAATGAGCAGTTCTTC.

This clone was counted a few times. The chain joins TRBV7-8 to TRBJ2-1; 10 bases line up with TRBD2. Germline CDR1 is SGHVS and CDR2 is FQNEAQ. Trimming cost V 1 base and J 1 base; bases outside gene matches: 4. The CDR3 has 17 amino acids. In DNA, the CDR3 is TGTGCCAGCAGCTTAGGGTTAGCGGGAGGATCCTACAATGAGCAGTTCTTC. Residues: CASSLGLAGGSYNEQFF.

This chain joins TRBV6-5 and TRBJ2-1; D remains unclear. Trimming shortened V by 10 bases and J by 10 bases, and 23 bases separated the two germline ends. The CDR3 has 14 amino acids. Germline CDR1 reads MNHEY; CDR2 reads SVGAGI. The CDR3 reads CATGQPPRHQEQFF. In nucleotides, the CDR3 is TGTGCCACCGGCCAGCCCCCCCGACATCAAGAGCAGTTCTTC.

The rearrangement links TRBV11-2 to TRBJ1-2; D possibly corresponds to TRBD1 (5 bases). Germline V gene sequence: CDR1 SGHAT, CDR2 FQNNGV. The germline V and J ends were trimmed by 0 bases and 8 bases, with 13 bases remaining between them. The CDR3 has 14 residues. The chain's CDR3 is CASSLDYQGLGYTF. In nucleotides, the CDR3 is TGTGCCAGCAGCTTAGACTACCAGGGACTGGGCTACACCTTC. Using reference TRBV11-2 and TRBJ1-2 for the parts outside the CDR3, the full variable domain is EAGVAQSPRYKIIEKRQSVAFWCNPISGHATLYWYQQILGQGPKLLIQFQNNGVVDDSQLPKDRFSAERLKGVDSTLKIQPAKLEDSAVYLCASSLDYQGLGYTFGSGTRLTVV.

The chain combines TRBV5-1 with TRBJ2-3; 10 nucleotides align to TRBD2. The CDR3 extends over 16 amino acids. V dropped 4 bases and J dropped 0; count of bases not matched to a gene: 5. The V gene's germline CDR1 is SGHRS and CDR2 YFSETQ. The CDR3 protein is CASSVLTSGSTDTQYF. The CDR3 DNA reads TGCGCCAGCAGCGTATTGACTAGCGGGAGCACAGATACGCAGTATTTT.

This clone turned up a few times. This chain uses TRBV5-1 with TRBJ1-1; 9 bases align to TRBD1. Germline V gene data show CDR1 as SGHRS and CDR2 as YFSETQ. This CDR3 is built from 15 residues. The junction had 4 bases not matched to a gene; V was cut back by 0 bases and J by 4 bases. The CDR3 loop reads CASSLAGQGGTEAFF. DNA of the CDR3: TGCGCCAGCAGCTTGGCGGGACAGGGTGGCACTGAAGCTTTCTTT.

This clone was seen only a few times. This chain's CDR3 is CASSLAGTGSEKLFF. The CDR3 DNA reads as TGCGCCAGCAGCCTAGCCGGGACAGGGAGCGAAAAACTGTTTTTT. The V and J genes are TRBV5-1 and TRBJ1-4, with 9 positions matching TRBD1. V shed 4 bases and J 8 bases; nucleotides not matched to a gene: 9. Germline values: CDR1 SGHRS, CDR2 YFSETQ. The CDR3 runs to 15 residues.

The J gene is TRBJ2-1, the V gene TRBV5-1; a possible D gene is TRBD2 (6 bases). The germline V gene has CDR1 SGHRS and CDR2 YFSETQ. V was clipped by 1 base and J by 0 bases, with 8 bases between them. The CDR3 covers 15 residues. CDR3 nucleotide sequence: TGCGCCAGCAGCTTGTGGCGGGACTCCTACAATGAGCAGTTCTTC. Translation: CASSLWRDSYNEQFF.

This clone has a handful of counts. This chain connects TRBV30 to TRBJ1-1; a possible D gene is TRBD1 (5 bases). This CDR3 has 14 residues. Germline-derived CDR1 and CDR2 are GTSNPN and SVGIG (reference sequence). V lost 0 bases and J 6 bases, leaving 14 bases between the germline ends. CDR3 sequence reads: CAWSVIWSGSEAFF. In nucleotides, the CDR3 is TGTGCCTGGAGTGTAATTTGGTCAGGGTCTGAAGCTTTCTTT.

This clone was found a few times. V gene TRBV4-1 combines with J gene TRBJ1-5; 7 nucleotides match TRBD1. Per germline, CDR1 MGHRA and CDR2 YSYEKL. This CDR3 spans 15 amino acids. The junction had 6 bases not matched to a gene; V was cut back by 1 base and J by 6 bases. CDR3 sequence reads: CASSQGQGGSQPQHF. The CDR3 DNA follows: TGCGCCAGCAGCCAAGGACAGGGAGGAAGTCAGCCCCAGCATTTT.

This clone was seen more than once but under ten times. This chain uses TRBV5-1 with TRBJ2-3, with 12 positions matching TRBD2. Losses at the gene ends were 0 bases for V and 2 bases for J; bases not matched to a gene: 4. Per germline, CDR1 SGHRS and CDR2 YFSETQ. This CDR3 has 17 residues. CDR3 sequence: CASSLARTSGNTDTQYF. In DNA form, the CDR3 reads TGCGCCAGCAGCTTGGCCAGGACTAGCGGGAACACAGATACGCAGTATTTT.

The chain is built from TRBV19 and TRBJ2-1; 13 nucleotides match TRBD2. Germline CDR1 and CDR2: LNHDA and SQIVND (reference sequence). V gave up 7 bases and J gave up 6 bases; unmatched junction bases: 6. The CDR3 length is 15 residues. The CDR3 protein is CASTSGLAGSNEQFF. The CDR3 bases are TGTGCCAGTACCTCGGGACTAGCGGGAAGCAATGAGCAGTTCTTC.

This clone was seen only a few times. The chain uses TRBV9 and TRBJ2-5; tentatively, D is TRBD2 (6 bases). Trimming took 2 bases from V and 1 from J, leaving 15 bases between them. CDR3 length equals 16 residues. Germline assignment: CDR1 SGDLS and CDR2 YYNGEE. The CDR3 here is CASSVAIAAPQETQYF. DNA for the CDR3: TGTGCCAGCAGCGTTGCAATAGCGGCTCCCCAAGAGACCCAGTACTTC. Combining the CDR3 with reference TRBV9 and TRBJ2-5 gives the whole variable domain DSGVTQTPKHLITATGQRVTLRCSPRSGDLSVYWYQQSLDQGLQFLIQYYNGEERAKGNILERFSAQQFPDLHSELNLSSLELGDSALYFCASSVAIAAPQETQYFGPGTRLLVL.

The chain employs TRBV7-8 and TRBJ1-2, with 9 bases fitting TRBD1. There are 15 residues in the CDR3. CDR1 is SGHVS, CDR2 FQNEAQ, per germline. The J segment lost 8 bases and the V segment lost 5 bases, leaving 12 bases of the junction unmatched. The CDR3: CASSRRQGVTRGYTF. The CDR3 DNA reads as TGTGCCAGCAGCCGCCGACAGGGGGTTACTCGAGGCTACACCTTC.

The rearrangement links TRBV30 to TRBJ2-7; 8 nucleotides line up with TRBD1. Germline trimming cut 6 bases from V and 3 bases from J; bases unmatched to any gene: 7. This CDR3 is 13 amino acids long. The V gene's germline CDR1 is GTSNPN and CDR2 SVGIG (reference sequence). In nucleotides, the CDR3 is TGTGCCTGCCCCGGGACAGGATACTACGAGCAGTACTTC. Amino acid sequence: CACPGTGYYEQYF.

The chain combines TRBV27 with TRBJ1-1; TRBD1 might be the D (5 bases). V was clipped by 5 bases and J by 1 base, with 14 bases between them. CDR1 is MNHEY, CDR2 SMNVEV, per germline (reference sequence). The CDR3 spans 15 residues. The CDR3 loop reads CASSPRGVRNTEAFF. The CDR3, as DNA: TGTGCCAGCAGTCCTCGGGGGGTCCGGAACACTGAAGCTTTCTTT.

This chain connects TRBV29-1 to TRBJ1-2, with 7 positions matching TRBD1. The CDR3 length is 12 residues. Germline V gene data show CDR1 as SQVTM and CDR2 as ANQGSEA. The trim removed 1 base at V and 8 bases at J, leaving 4 bases unmatched. CDR3 sequence reads: CSVEGTGRGYTF. CDR3 in DNA: TGCAGCGTTGAAGGGACAGGCAGGGGCTACACCTTC.